This T cell receptor beta chain was identified during a study of shared clonotypes between healthy human individuals. Overall study context: CD4 naive and memory got three plates each, CD8 naive two, CD8 memory one.

Concerning this clone itself: Other DNA sequences of this sample code for an identical CDR3.

Assay: immunoSEQ multiplex PCR; the TCRdb copy retains only in-frame clones and omits some. Among about 2.3 million clones listed, approximately 93% were seen once. Between the trimmed V and J ends, which lost 4 bases and 1 base, there was a span of 1 base. The germline gives CDR1 ENHRY, CDR2 SYGVKD. This CDR3 region has 11 residues. Memory CD4+ cells were the fraction left after CD45RA+ naive selection. This clonotype was sampled from a man aged 18 to 30 in good health. Some clones in this sample may be carry-over from other donors' samples. The chain has TRBV10-3 and TRBJ2-5; D remains ambiguous. The sample comprised naive CD4+ T cells from PBMCs. This sample's subset: CD45RA+ positively selected. The CDR3 loop is CAISAQETQYF. The CDR3 nucleotides are TGTGCCATCAGTGCCCAAGAGACCCAGTACTTC.